This TCR beta chain was captured by sequencing in a study of blood T cell repertoires in COVID-19 (dated by TCRdb to the early 2020s). With regard to the full study: Samples from collaborators originated in the United States, Italy and Spain and spanned both the acute and convalescent phases of COVID-19. The material from the prospective study consisted of cDNA or gDNA derived from T cells, B-cell-depleted T cells, or PBMCs. Where available, HLA class I and class II types were obtained from metadata supplied by the sample provider rather than from assay-based typing. Samples came from the ongoing ImmuneRACE study (first 160 participants) plus 1,254 subjects from 6 global collaborators. The repertoires were released in a freely available public database meant as a resource for research on the immune response to SARS-CoV-2. A de-identified subject ID, COVID-19 status, age in years and sex were almost always included in the sample metadata. Deeply sampled blood TCRbeta repertoires from subjects exposed to, actively infected with, or recovered from COVID-19 were included in the dataset.

From the germline V gene, CDR1 is MDHEN and CDR2 is SYDVKM. The junction shows trimming of 4 bases on V and 6 bases on J, plus 15 bases between the germline ends. From its cysteine to its phenylalanine, the CDR3 spans 14 amino acids. Here the CDR3 DNA is all that survives: 42 bases in frame from base 1. Enrolling through a virtual design, the prospective study's participants ranged in age from roughly 18 to 90 years and lived across approximately 25 United States geographic areas. To assign participants to cohorts, the prospective study relied on clinical history that participants themselves reported in a screening survey and a study questionnaire. For ImmuneRACE Cohort 3, a participant was defined as recovered based on two consecutive negative NP/OP PCR tests, clearance by a healthcare professional, or resolution of symptoms. Each participant in the prospective study had whole blood, serum and a nasopharyngeal or oropharyngeal swab collected by mobile phlebotomists. Additional blood draws and questionnaires over an approximately two-month period could optionally be provided by prospective study participants. Blood samples from the prospective study were shipped frozen or at room temperature prior to DNA extraction.

The immunoSEQ Assay, a bias-controlled multiplex PCR, was used to amplify TCRbeta CDR3 regions from genomic DNA. From the authors' description of their analysis: Within the assay, amplification of reference gene primers was used to estimate how many nucleated cells each sample contained. Sequence reads were collapsed and filtered to measure the absolute abundance of every unique TCRbeta CDR3 rearrangement. Productive Simpson clonality was computed per sample as the square root of Simpson's diversity index over productive rearrangements. The table comes from immuneACCESS by way of TCRdb, which keeps in-frame sequences with V and J called. Part of the clones is missing from these tables; in studies checked, under half for an unresolved V gene and the rest for unknown reasons. The V and J calls and clone size were taken over from that table, and D and trimming were inferred from the DNA. A total of 320,000 or so clones appear in this sample, approximately 88% of them only once. The ten largest clones take up approximately 5% of the sample.

The count of this clone is one. The specificity of this receptor is unknown. Per-base qualities were not stored, and no clone one base away is much larger. Study-wide findings and limitations: The amount of clinical and demographic metadata varied by source and participant and was provided uncurated.

This clonotype was obtained from a man in his sixties who had recovered from COVID-19. Sequencing was carried out using PBMCs or T cells enriched from blood (not recorded which). The chain joins TRBV28 to TRBJ1-1, with no D gene named confidently. The nucleotide sequence is given as TGTGCCAGCAGTTCCTTAGGGAGACGGCCTGAAGCTTTCTTT. It specifies CASSSLGRRPEAFF.